The 9 T cell receptor beta chains given below trace back to one sample, sequenced in a study of shared clonotypes between healthy human individuals. Sequencing used immunoSEQ multiplex PCR; TCRdb keeps in-frame clones, though not all of them. The sample shows almost 700,000 clones, around 90% of them seen only once. Selected positively for CCR7 and CD45RO-negative, naive CD8 cells excluded terminally differentiated effector memory CD45RA+ cells. Sequencing used naive CD8+ T cells sorted from blood. The receptor source for this set is a man aged 25 to 40 in good health.

The chain carries TRBV28 and TRBJ1-1; a weak D match, TRBD1 (6 bases). The CDR3 length is 14 residues. Germline lookup yields CDR1 MDHEN and CDR2 SYDVKM. V was shortened by 3 bases and J by 5 bases, with 13 bases between the two germline ends. This CDR3 is CASSLVEGGTEAFF. CDR3 sequence (DNA): TGTGCCAGCAGTTTGGTGGAAGGGGGGACTGAAGCTTTCTTT.

V and J are TRBV9 and TRBJ2-7; D perhaps matches TRBD2 (5 bases). This CDR3 region has 15 residues. Germline values: CDR1 SGDLS, CDR2 YYNGEE. Trimming removed 3 bases from V and 3 bases from J, with 16 bases in between. The CDR3: CASSEAGVSCYEQYF. The CDR3 DNA follows: TGTGCCAGCAGCGAAGCCGGGGTTAGTTGCTACGAGCAGTACTTC.

The chain couples TRBV5-1 to TRBJ2-5, with D tentatively TRBD1 (6 bases). V was trimmed by 0 bases and J by 1 base, leaving 10 bases between them. This CDR3 is 15 amino acids long. The germline gives CDR1 SGHRS, CDR2 YFSETQ. CDR3 in amino acids: CASSLVRRGQETQYF. CDR3 sequence (DNA): TGCGCCAGCAGCTTGGTTCGCAGGGGCCAAGAGACCCAGTACTTC.

In DNA, the CDR3 is TGTGCCAGCGGAACCGGGACAGGGGGATACTACGAGCAGTACTTC. It is translated as CASGTGTGGYYEQYF. V usage is TRBV28 and J usage is TRBJ2-7, with 11 bases aligning to TRBD1. Germline CDR1 and CDR2: MDHEN and SYDVKM. Unmatched junction bases numbered 9, after V lost 8 bases and J lost 3 bases. CDR3 length: 15 amino acids. Together with reference TRBV28 and TRBJ2-7, the CDR3 gives the full variable domain: DVKVTQSSRYLVKRTGEKVFLECVQDMDHENMFWYRQDPGLGLRLIYFSYDVKMKEKGDIPEGYSVSREKKERFSLILESASTNQTSMYLCASGTGTGGYYEQYFGPGTRLTVT.

The V and J genes are TRBV2 and TRBJ2-3; 9 positions agree with TRBD2. The ends lost 3 bases at V and 2 bases at J; junction bases unmatched: 12. Germline V gene lookup returns CDR1 SNHLY and CDR2 FYNNEI. This CDR3 contains 18 residues. The CDR3 DNA reads TGTGCCAGCAGTGACTTCCTTGCGCTAGCGGGGACCACAGATACGCAGTATTTT. Its translation: CASSDFLALAGTTDTQYF.

V gene TRBV29-1 combines with J gene TRBJ2-2; D gene uncertain. V was shortened by 5 bases and J by 3 bases, with 10 bases between the two germline ends. Germline CDR1 is SQVTM and CDR2 is ANQGSEA. The length of the CDR3 is 13 residues. The DNA for the CDR3 is TGCAGCGTTCGCACAGCCTACACCGGGGAGCTGTTTTTT. Translation gives CSVRTAYTGELFF.

The V and J genes are TRBV27 and TRBJ2-7; TRBD2 is a possible D gene (6 bases). V lost 6 bases, J lost 5 bases, and 20 bases lay in between. Looked up from germline, CDR1 is MNHEY and CDR2 is SMNVEV (reference sequence). This CDR3 contains 15 residues. CDR3 protein: CASSPDGGTSNEQYF. Written as DNA, the CDR3 is TGTGCCAGCAGCCCCGATGGCGGGACTTCAAACGAGCAGTACTTC.

The rearrangement links TRBV6-5 to TRBJ1-1; tentative D call: TRBD1 (5 bases). The CDR3 has 13 amino acids. Trimming took 3 bases from V and 3 from J, leaving 8 bases between them. Per the germline V gene, CDR1 is MNHEY and CDR2 is SVGAGI. CDR3 amino acids: CASSYGGDTEAFF. CDR3 DNA: TGTGCCAGCAGTTATGGGGGGGACACTGAAGCTTTCTTT.

This rearrangement joins TRBV19 to TRBJ2-1; 7 nucleotides match TRBD1. This CDR3 is 15 amino acids long. J gave up 3 bases and V 4 bases, and 6 bases lay outside the gene matches. Germline V gene sequence: CDR1 LNHDA, CDR2 SQIVND (reference sequence). The CDR3: CASSRAQGVYNEQFF. CDR3 DNA sequence: TGTGCCAGTAGTAGGGCGCAGGGGGTCTACAATGAGCAGTTCTTC.